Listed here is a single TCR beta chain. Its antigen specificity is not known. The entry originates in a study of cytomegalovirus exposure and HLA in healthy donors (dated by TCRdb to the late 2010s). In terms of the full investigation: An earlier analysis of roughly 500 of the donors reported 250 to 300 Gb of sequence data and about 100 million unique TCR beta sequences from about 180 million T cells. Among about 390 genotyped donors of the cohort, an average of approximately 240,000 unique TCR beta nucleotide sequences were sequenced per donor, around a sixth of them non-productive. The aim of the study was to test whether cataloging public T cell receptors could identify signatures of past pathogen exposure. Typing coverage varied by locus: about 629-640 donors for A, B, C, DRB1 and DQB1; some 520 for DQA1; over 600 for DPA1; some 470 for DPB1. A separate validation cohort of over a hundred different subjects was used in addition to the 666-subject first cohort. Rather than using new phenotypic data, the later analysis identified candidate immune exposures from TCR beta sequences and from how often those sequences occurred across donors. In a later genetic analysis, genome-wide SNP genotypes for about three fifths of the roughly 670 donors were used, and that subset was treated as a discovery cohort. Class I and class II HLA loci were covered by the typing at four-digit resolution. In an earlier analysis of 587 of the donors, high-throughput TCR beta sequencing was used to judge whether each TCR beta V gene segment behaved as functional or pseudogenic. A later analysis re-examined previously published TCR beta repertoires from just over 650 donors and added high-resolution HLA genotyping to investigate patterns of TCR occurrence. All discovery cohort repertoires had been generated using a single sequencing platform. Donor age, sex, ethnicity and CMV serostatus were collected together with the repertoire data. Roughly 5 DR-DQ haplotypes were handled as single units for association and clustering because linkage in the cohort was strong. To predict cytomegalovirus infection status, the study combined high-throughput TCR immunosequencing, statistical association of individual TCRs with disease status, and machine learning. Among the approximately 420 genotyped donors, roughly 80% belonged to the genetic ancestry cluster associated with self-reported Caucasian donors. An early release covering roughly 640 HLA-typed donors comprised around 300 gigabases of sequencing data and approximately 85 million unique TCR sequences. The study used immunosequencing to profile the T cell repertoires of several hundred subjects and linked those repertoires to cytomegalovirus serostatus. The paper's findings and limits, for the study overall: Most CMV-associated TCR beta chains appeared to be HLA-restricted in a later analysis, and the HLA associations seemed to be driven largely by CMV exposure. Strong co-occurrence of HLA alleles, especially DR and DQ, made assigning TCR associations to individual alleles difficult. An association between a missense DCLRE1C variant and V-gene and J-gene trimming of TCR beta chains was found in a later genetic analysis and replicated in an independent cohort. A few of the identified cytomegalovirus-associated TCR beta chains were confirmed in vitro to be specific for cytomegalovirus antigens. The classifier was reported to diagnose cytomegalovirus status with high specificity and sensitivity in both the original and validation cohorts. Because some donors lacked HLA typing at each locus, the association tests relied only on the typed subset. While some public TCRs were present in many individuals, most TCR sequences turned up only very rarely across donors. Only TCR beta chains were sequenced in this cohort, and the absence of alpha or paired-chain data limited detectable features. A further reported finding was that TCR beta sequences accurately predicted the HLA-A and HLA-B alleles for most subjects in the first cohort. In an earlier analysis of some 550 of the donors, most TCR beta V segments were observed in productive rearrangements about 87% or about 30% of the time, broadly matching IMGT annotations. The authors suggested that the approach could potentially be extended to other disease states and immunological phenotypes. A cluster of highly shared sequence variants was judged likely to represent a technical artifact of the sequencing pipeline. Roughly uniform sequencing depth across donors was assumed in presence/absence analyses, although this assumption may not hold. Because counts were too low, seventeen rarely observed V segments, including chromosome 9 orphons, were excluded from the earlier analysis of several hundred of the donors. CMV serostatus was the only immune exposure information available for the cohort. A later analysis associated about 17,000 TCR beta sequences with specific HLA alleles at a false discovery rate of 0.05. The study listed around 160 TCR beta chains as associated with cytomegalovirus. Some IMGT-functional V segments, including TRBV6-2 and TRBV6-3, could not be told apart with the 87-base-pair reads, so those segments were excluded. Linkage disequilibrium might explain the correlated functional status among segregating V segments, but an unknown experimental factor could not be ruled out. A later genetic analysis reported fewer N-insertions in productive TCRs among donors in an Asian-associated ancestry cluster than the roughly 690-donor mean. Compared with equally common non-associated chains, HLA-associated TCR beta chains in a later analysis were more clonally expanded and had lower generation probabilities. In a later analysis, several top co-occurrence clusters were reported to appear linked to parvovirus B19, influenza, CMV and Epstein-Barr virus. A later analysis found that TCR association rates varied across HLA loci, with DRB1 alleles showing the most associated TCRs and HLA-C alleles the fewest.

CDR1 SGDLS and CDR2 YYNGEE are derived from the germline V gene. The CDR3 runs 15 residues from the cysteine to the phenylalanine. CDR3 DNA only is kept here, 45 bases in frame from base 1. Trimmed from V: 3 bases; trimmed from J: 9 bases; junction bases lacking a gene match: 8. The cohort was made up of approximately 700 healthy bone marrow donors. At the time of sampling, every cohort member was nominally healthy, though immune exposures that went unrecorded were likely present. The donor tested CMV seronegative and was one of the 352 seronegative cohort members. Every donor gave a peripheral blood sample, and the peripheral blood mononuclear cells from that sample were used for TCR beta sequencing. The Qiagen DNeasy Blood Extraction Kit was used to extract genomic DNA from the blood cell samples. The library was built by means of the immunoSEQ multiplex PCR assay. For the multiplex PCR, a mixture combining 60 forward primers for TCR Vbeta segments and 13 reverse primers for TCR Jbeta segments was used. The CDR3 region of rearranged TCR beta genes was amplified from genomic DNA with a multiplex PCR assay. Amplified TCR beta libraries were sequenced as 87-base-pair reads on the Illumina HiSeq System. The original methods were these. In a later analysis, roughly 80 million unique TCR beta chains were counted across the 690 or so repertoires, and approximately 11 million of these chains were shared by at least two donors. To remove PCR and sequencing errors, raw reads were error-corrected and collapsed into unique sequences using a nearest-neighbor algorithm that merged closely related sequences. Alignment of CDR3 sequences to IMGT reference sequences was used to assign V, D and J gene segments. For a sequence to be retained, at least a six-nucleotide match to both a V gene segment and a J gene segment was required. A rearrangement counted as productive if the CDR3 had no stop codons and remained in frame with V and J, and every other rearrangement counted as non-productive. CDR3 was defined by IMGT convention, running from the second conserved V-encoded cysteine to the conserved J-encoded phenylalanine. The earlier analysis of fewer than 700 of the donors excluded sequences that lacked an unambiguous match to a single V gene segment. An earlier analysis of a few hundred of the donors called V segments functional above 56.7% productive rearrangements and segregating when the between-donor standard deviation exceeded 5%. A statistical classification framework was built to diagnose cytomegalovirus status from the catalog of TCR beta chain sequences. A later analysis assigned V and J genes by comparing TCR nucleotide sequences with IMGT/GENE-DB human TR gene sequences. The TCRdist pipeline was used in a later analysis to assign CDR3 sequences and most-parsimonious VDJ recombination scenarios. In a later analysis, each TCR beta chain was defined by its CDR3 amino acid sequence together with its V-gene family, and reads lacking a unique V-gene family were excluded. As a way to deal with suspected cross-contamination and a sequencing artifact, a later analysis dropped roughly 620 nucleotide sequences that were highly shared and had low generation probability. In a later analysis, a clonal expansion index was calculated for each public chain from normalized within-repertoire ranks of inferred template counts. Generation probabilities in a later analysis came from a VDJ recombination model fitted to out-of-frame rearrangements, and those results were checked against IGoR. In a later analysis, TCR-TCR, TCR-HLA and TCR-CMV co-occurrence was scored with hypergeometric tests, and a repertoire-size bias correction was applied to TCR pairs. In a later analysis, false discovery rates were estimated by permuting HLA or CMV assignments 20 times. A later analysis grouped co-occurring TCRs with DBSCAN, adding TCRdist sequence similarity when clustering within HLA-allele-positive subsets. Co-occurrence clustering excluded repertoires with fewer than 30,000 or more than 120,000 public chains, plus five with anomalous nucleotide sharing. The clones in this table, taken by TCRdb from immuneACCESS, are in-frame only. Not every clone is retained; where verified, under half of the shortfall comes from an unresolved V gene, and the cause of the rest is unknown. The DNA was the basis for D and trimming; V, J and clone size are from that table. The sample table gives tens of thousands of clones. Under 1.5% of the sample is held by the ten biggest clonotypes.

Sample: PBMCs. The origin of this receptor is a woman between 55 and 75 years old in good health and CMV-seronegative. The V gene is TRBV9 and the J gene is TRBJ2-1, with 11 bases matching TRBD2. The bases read TGTGCCAGCAGCGCCTCTAGCGGGAGGCCCCCTGAGCAGTTCTTC. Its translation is CASSASSGRPPEQFF.